The 19 T cell receptor beta chains presented below share a single source sample, sequenced in a study of chemoradiotherapy in HPV16-positive cancers. Some clones are missing from TCRdb's copy, which holds only in-frame ones; the method was immunoSEQ multiplex PCR. The table shows about 3,500 clones, with around 71% occurring only once. This specimen was taken from a patient who underwent chemoradiotherapy. The source of these receptors is a human donor with HPV-associated anogenital cancer.

V usage is TRBV5-6 and J usage is TRBJ2-2; 7 nucleotides align to TRBD1. The length of the CDR3 is 16 residues. Germline values: CDR1 SGHDT, CDR2 YYEEEE. Unmatched junction bases numbered 3, after V lost 0 bases and J lost 1 base. The CDR3 nucleotides read TGTGCCAGCAGCTTGGGGACAGGACTGAACACCGGGGAGCTGTTTTTT. As protein: CASSLGTGLNTGELFF.

J is TRBJ2-2 and V is TRBV5-6; D call uncertain. V lost 2 bases to trimming and J lost 3 bases, with 14 bases between them. CDR3 size: 16 residues. Germline CDR1 SGHDT, CDR2 YYEEEE. In nucleotides, the CDR3 is TGTGCCAGCAGCTTTTCGACACGGACCTACACCGGGGAGCTGTTTTTT. Its translation is CASSFSTRTYTGELFF.

This clone appeared a few times. The CDR3 reads CASGIQRYNYGYTF. In nucleotides, the CDR3 is TGTGCCAGCGGTATACAGCGATATAACTATGGCTACACCTTC. The chain uses TRBV21-1 and TRBJ1-2. TRBV21-1 constitutes a pseudogene. The CDR3 contains 14 residues.

The table lists this clone with a few counts. The rearrangement uses TRBV14 and TRBJ1-2; D not resolved. This CDR3 has 11 amino acids. From germline, CDR1 is SGHDN and CDR2 FVKESK. Deletions cut 0 bases from V and 6 bases from J, with 2 bases between. In nucleotides, the CDR3 is TGTGCCAGCAGCCAAGACCATGGCTACACCTTC. It yields the protein CASSQDHGYTF.

The rearrangement links TRBV2 to TRBJ2-5; 9 bases line up with TRBD1. The junction had 7 bases not matched to a gene; V was cut back by 4 bases and J by 4 bases. The CDR3 sequence is 15 residues long. In germline, CDR1 is SNHLY, CDR2 FYNNEI. As DNA, the CDR3 is TGTGCCAGCAGTGTATATACAGGGGGCAGAGAGACCCAGTACTTC. Protein: CASSVYTGGRETQYF.

The gene calls are TRBV30 and TRBJ2-3, with 8 bases aligning to TRBD1. The CDR3 contains 15 residues. Trimming at V came to 2 bases and at J to 0 bases, leaving 4 bases not matched to a gene. Germline CDR1 GTSNPN, CDR2 SVGIG (reference sequence). DNA for the CDR3: TGTGCCTGGAGTAGGACAGGGATTAGCACAGATACGCAGTATTTT. The encoded protein is CAWSRTGISTDTQYF.

This chain links TRBV29-1 with TRBJ2-5, with D perhaps assigned TRBD1 or TRBD2 (5 bases each). V was clipped by 7 bases and J by 1 base, with 10 bases between them. Germline values: CDR1 SQVTM, CDR2 ANQGSEA. The CDR3 spans 12 residues. DNA of the CDR3: TGCAGCGCCGTGGGGGTCCAAGAGACCCAGTACTTC. This gives the protein CSAVGVQETQYF.

This chain joins TRBV28 and TRBJ1-6; TRBD1 matches at 8 bases. Losses at the gene ends were 5 bases for V and 7 bases for J; bases not matched to a gene: 4. Germline V CDR1 and CDR2: MDHEN, SYDVKM. The CDR3 sequence is 14 residues long. The CDR3 spells CASSMGQENSPLHF. Here the CDR3 DNA reads TGTGCCAGCAGTATGGGACAGGAAAATTCACCCCTCCACTTT.

V is TRBV7-2 and J is TRBJ1-2; TRBD1 is a possible D gene (6 bases). Germline CDR1 is SGHTA and CDR2 is FQGNSA. This CDR3 has 17 amino acids. The V end lost 0 bases, the J end lost 4 bases, and 18 bases lay between the germline ends. The CDR3 sequence is CASSLARFGGRIYGYTF. In DNA, the CDR3 is TGTGCCAGCAGCTTAGCGAGATTCGGGGGGCGGATCTATGGCTACACCTTC.

The table lists this clone with a few counts. The rearrangement uses TRBV4-1 and TRBJ2-5, with no clear D. The V gene's germline CDR1 is MGHRA and CDR2 YSYEKL. CDR3 size: 13 residues. V dropped 1 base and J dropped 5 bases, with 8 bases sitting between them. This chain's CDR3 is CASSQVIGETQYF. The CDR3 DNA follows: TGCGCCAGCAGCCAAGTTATTGGGGAGACCCAGTACTTC.

This sequence joins TRBV4-3 and TRBJ1-1; D may be TRBD1 (5 bases). Germline assignment: CDR1 LGHNA and CDR2 YSLEER. The CDR3 length is 13 residues. Trimming cost V 0 bases and J 5 bases, with 7 bases left between them. This CDR3 is CASSQDRGTEAFF. CDR3 DNA: TGCGCCAGCAGCCAAGATCGGGGGACTGAAGCTTTCTTT.

This clone was observed a single time. CDR3 nucleotide sequence: TGCGCCAGCAGTGGGCCCGGGGGGAGCACTGAAGCTTTCTTT. This codes for CASSGPGGSTEAFF. J is TRBJ1-1 and V is TRBV5-1; D is perhaps TRBD1 (5 bases). The ends were cut back, 5 bases at V and 4 bases at J, with 15 bases in the middle. The CDR3 runs to 14 residues. In germline, CDR1 is SGHRS, CDR2 YFSETQ. Combining the CDR3 with reference TRBV5-1 and TRBJ1-1 gives the whole variable domain KAGVTQTPRYLIKTRGQQVTLSCSPISGHRSVSWYQQTPGQGLQFLFEYFSETQRNKGNFPGRFSGRQFSNSRSEMNVSTLELGDSALYLCASSGPGGSTEAFFGQGTRLTVV.

The CDR3 is CASSLEGHSSGNTIYF. DNA for the CDR3: TGTGCCAGCAGCTTGGAGGGACATTCTTCTGGAAACACCATATATTTT. The chain joins TRBV5-4 to TRBJ1-3, with a possible D match to TRBD1 (6 bases). Trimming stripped 0 bases from V and 1 base from J, with 11 bases between. Germline assignment: CDR1 SGHNT and CDR2 YYREEE (reference sequence). The CDR3 is 16 amino acids.

The genes are TRBV29-1 and TRBJ1-5; tentative D call: TRBD1 (6 bases). This CDR3 is 13 amino acids long. CDR1 is SQVTM and CDR2 is ANQGSEA in the germline V gene. V dropped 4 bases and J dropped 5 bases, with 12 bases sitting between them. The CDR3 region has the DNA TGCAGCGTTGCGGACAGTACCCATCAGCCCCAGCATTTT. Protein: CSVADSTHQPQHF.

The J gene is TRBJ2-7, the V gene TRBV7-8, with D perhaps matching TRBD1 (5 bases). The germline V and J ends were trimmed by 0 bases and 4 bases, with 16 bases remaining between them. This CDR3 spans 16 amino acids. The V gene's germline CDR1 is SGHVS and CDR2 FQNEAQ. The chain's CDR3 is CASSLALDRERYEQYF. The CDR3 DNA sequence: TGTGCCAGCAGCTTAGCGCTCGACAGAGAAAGATACGAGCAGTACTTC.

This clone has only a few counts. This rearrangement joins TRBV9 to TRBJ2-2; a weak D match, TRBD2 (5 bases). V lost 2 bases to trimming and J lost 5 bases, with 16 bases between them. The germline gives CDR1 SGDLS, CDR2 YYNGEE. The CDR3 has 16 amino acids. The CDR3, as DNA: TGTGCCAGCAGCGTCGGCAGAGGGAAGAGGACCGGGGAGCTGTTTTTT. Translating it yields CASSVGRGKRTGELFF.

The chain has TRBV30 and TRBJ2-3, with D unclear. This CDR3 has 13 amino acids. Trimming stripped 5 bases from V and 4 bases from J, with 13 bases between. In germline, CDR1 is GTSNPN, CDR2 SVGIG (reference sequence). CDR3 region: CAWSLVWADTQYF. The CDR3 nucleotides read TGTGCCTGGTCCCTTGTTTGGGCAGATACGCAGTATTTT.

The sample holds a few counts of this clone. The V and J genes are TRBV14 and TRBJ1-1; 7 bases agree with TRBD1. Germline-derived CDR1 and CDR2 are SGHDN and FVKESK. The V segment lost 4 bases and the J segment 1 base; nucleotides outside the gene matches: 3. There are 14 residues in the CDR3. CDR3 nucleotide sequence: TGTGCCAGCAGCCCCTGGACAGGGAACACTGAAGCTTTCTTT. It is translated as CASSPWTGNTEAFF.

CDR3 DNA: TGTGCCAGCAGCGCATCGGACAGGACCACTATCATCACAGATACGCAGTATTTT. Its translation is CASSASDRTTIITDTQYF. This chain connects TRBV9 to TRBJ2-3; 7 nucleotides agree with TRBD1. Looked up from germline, CDR1 is SGDLS and CDR2 is YYNGEE. V shed 3 bases and J 2 bases; nucleotides not matched to a gene: 15. CDR3 length: 18 residues. The variable domain in full, with the rest retrieved from reference TRBV9 and TRBJ2-3, is DSGVTQTPKHLITATGQRVTLRCSPRSGDLSVYWYQQSLDQGLQFLIQYYNGEERAKGNILERFSAQQFPDLHSELNLSSLELGDSALYFCASSASDRTTIITDTQYFGPGTRLTVL.